In its sample, the clone carrying this T cell receptor beta chain was seen a few times. The entry originates in a study of T-cell memory formation after mild COVID-19. TCRdb fed the 5' RACE reads into MiXCR, producing one record per CDR3 protein. Of a few hundred thousand distinct CDR3 sequences listed, more than 20% are singletons. The CDR3 has 13 amino acids. V was clipped by 8 bases and J by 6 bases; unmatched bases: 6. The sample was PBMCs or a T cell subset sorted from them (not recorded which). The clonotype was recovered from an adult woman who had mild COVID-19 (a few samples of this study predate the infection). Cell type and time point are not known. The genes are TRBV12-3 or TRBV12-4 and TRBJ2-1; 8 bases are shared with TRBD1. In DNA form, the CDR3 reads TGTGCCAGCGGGTACAGGGGGTCCAATGAGCAGTTCTTC. Its translation is CASGYRGSNEQFF.